A selection of T cell receptor beta chains follows, all from one sample in a study of cytomegalovirus exposure and HLA in healthy donors. Clones were read by immunoSEQ multiplex PCR, and TCRdb kept only the in-frame ones, dropping some. Of about 170,000 clones detected, around 74% appear once; the ten largest clones hold 2.5% to 4%. Sequenced material: PBMCs. These receptors were collected from a female donor in good health and CMV-seronegative. Each CDR3 is given with its conserved first and last residue. The order of the fields is J gene, D gene, V gene, clone size, CDR3 DNA, CDR3 protein. The D gene is left open where the match is weak. Expanded clones are given a class, and other clones once, few, many or no size at all.

>TRBJ1-1|NA|TRBV9|NA
TGTGCCAGCAGCCGATCCGGGACATCGAACACTGAAGCTTTCTTT
CASSRSGTSNTEAFF
>TRBJ1-2|TRBD1|TRBV9|NA
TGTGCCAGCAGCGTGCCAGGGGGAAGAGGCGGCTACACCTTC
CASSVPGGRGGYTF
>TRBJ2-5|NA|TRBV7-2|NA
TGTGCCAGCAGCTTGCCAGGGGTTAGGGAGACCCAGTACTTC
CASSLPGVRETQYF
>TRBJ2-7|NA|TRBV30|NA
TGTGCCTGGAGCCGGTTCGGTAAATACGAGCAGTACTTC
CAWSRFGKYEQYF
>TRBJ2-3|NA|TRBV29-1|NA
TGCAGCGTTTTAATCACAGATACGCAGTATTTT
CSVLITDTQYF
>TRBJ2-1|TRBD2|TRBV4-1|few
TGCGCCAGCAGGCAAAATCTATTCGGACTAGCGGCCGCCAATGAGCAGTTCTTC
CASRQNLFGLAAANEQFF
>TRBJ2-7|TRBD2|TRBV9|NA
TGTGCCAGCAGCGCCACAACTAGCGGTTCCTACGAGCAGTACTTC
CASSATTSGSYEQYF
>TRBJ1-2|NA|TRBV29-1|NA
TGCAGCGTCGTACCCGAGGGCTATGGCTACACCTTC
CSVVPEGYGYTF
>TRBJ2-7|TRBD1|TRBV7-6|NA
TGTGCCAGCAGCTTAAGCGTGACAGGGTCCGAGCAGTACTTC
CASSLSVTGSEQYF
>TRBJ1-2|NA|TRBV29-1|once
TGCAGCGTCACGGGCGGCCAGGGGTATGGCTACACCTTC
CSVTGGQGYGYTF
>TRBJ1-5|TRBD1|TRBV30|NA
TGTGCCTGGAGTGCCGGGACAGCGAATCAGCCCCAGCATTTT
CAWSAGTANQPQHF
>TRBJ2-4|TRBD1|TRBV7-2|NA
TGTGCCAGCAGCTTAGCAGGGGGCGCCGACAAAAACATTCAGTACTTC
CASSLAGGADKNIQYF
>TRBJ2-2|NA|TRBV5-1|once
TGCGCCAGCAGCTTGATTAGCGACGGGGAGCTGTTTTTT
CASSLISDGELFF
>TRBJ1-3|TRBD1|TRBV29-1|once
TGCAGCGTAGGGCGGGACAGGGTTGGAAACACCATATATTTT
CSVGRDRVGNTIYF
>TRBJ2-7|TRBD2|TRBV2|NA
TGTGCCAGCAGTGAAGGACCCGCGGGGATAGCGGGAGGGCCTCCCCACGAGCAGTACTTC
CASSEGPAGIAGGPPHEQYF
>TRBJ2-1|NA|TRBV4-3|NA
TGCGCCAGCAGCCAAGAAACAGGGAGGGGTGGCAATGAGCAGTTCTTC
CASSQETGRGGNEQFF
>TRBJ1-1|TRBD1|TRBV14|NA
TGTGCCAGCAGCCAGGGACAGTGGGGGACTGAAGCTTTCTTT
CASSQGQWGTEAFF
>TRBJ2-3|TRBD2|TRBV7-2|NA
TGTGCCAGCAGCTTAGTCGGGACTAGCGGGGTCTGGGATACGCAGTATTTT
CASSLVGTSGVWDTQYF